These 27 T cell receptor beta chains came from one sample sequenced in a study of monozygotic twins with inflammatory bowel disease. Each CDR3 protein gets one entry in TCRdb, which reprocessed the 5' RACE reads and gives no DNA. The sample has a few hundred thousand distinct CDR3 sequences. The sequenced sample consisted of blood. The receptors shown here come from a human donor with ulcerative colitis or Crohn's disease, or a healthy co-twin of an affected twin (not recorded which).

The genes are TRBV6-5 and TRBJ2-5; with no DNA, the TCRdb D assignment of TRBD1 cannot be verified. CDR1 and CDR2 from the germline V gene are MNHEY and SVGAGI. This CDR3 comprises 19 residues. CDR3 sequence: CASSYSIFLTGGEAETQYF.

This chain connects TRBV20-1 to TRBJ2-1. The CDR3 runs to 13 residues. Germline V gives CDR1 DFQATT, CDR2 SNEGSKA (reference sequence). The CDR3 sequence is CSTLAFPYNEQFF.

The CDR3 sequence is CASSATSGGATGELFF. The chain employs TRBV9 and TRBJ2-2; TCRdb reports TRBD2, a call that lacks DNA to check it against. This CDR3 region has 16 residues. Germline V lookup: CDR1 SGDLS, CDR2 YYNGEE.

This sequence joins TRBV4-3 and TRBJ2-3; the D call of TRBD2 rests on TCRdb alone, since no DNA is present to check it. CDR1 and CDR2 (germline): LGHNA, YSLEER. CDR3 length: 16 residues. The CDR3 spells CASSQGLRGAGDTQYF.

The CDR3 is CRAARSAGELFF. This sequence joins TRBV20-1 and TRBJ2-2; the D gene TCRdb calls, TRBD2, cannot be checked with no DNA. In germline, CDR1 is DFQATT, CDR2 SNEGSKA (reference sequence). This CDR3 has 12 residues.

The gene calls are TRBV7-2 and TRBJ1-6. The CDR3 is 12 residues long. Germline-derived CDR1 and CDR2 are SGHTA and FQGNSA. Here the CDR3 reads CASSLGLGTLHF.

The chain joins TRBV20-1 to TRBJ2-4. Germline V gives CDR1 DFQATT, CDR2 SNEGSKA (reference sequence). CDR3 length: 15 amino acids. CDR3 region: CSARVGGRAKNIQYF.

The chain employs TRBV7-9 and TRBJ2-1; absent DNA, TCRdb's TRBD2 call cannot be checked. The V gene's germline CDR1 is SEHNR and CDR2 FQNEAQ (reference sequence). There are 15 residues in the CDR3. CDR3 sequence reads: CASSLREAGGHEQFF.

V and J are TRBV15 and TRBJ1-6. The CDR3 has 17 amino acids. Germline CDR1 is LNHNV and CDR2 is YYDKDF (reference sequence). The CDR3: CATSRDFGSSYNSPLHF.

The genes are TRBV24-1 and TRBJ2-2; the TCRdb D gene call, TRBD2, has no DNA to confirm it. The germline gives CDR1 KGHDR, CDR2 SFDVKD. The CDR3 covers 14 residues. The chain's CDR3 is CATSGTSGSGELFF.

This chain connects TRBV6-2 or TRBV6-3 to TRBJ1-1. The CDR3 is 17 amino acids. The germline V gene has CDR1 MNHEY and CDR2 SVGEGT. CDR3 amino acids: CASSRTNSLSVNTEAFF.

This sequence joins TRBV20-1 and TRBJ2-1; the TRBD2 assignment by TCRdb is unverifiable without DNA. CDR3 size: 14 residues. Germline CDR1 reads DFQATT; CDR2 reads SNEGSKA (reference sequence). The CDR3 protein is CSARTSGGAGEQFF.

This chain links TRBV5-1 with TRBJ2-3; absent DNA, TCRdb's TRBD1 call cannot be checked. Germline V CDR1 and CDR2: SGHRS, YFSETQ. This CDR3 spans 15 amino acids. The CDR3: CASSLGLDNTDTQYF.

The chain couples TRBV4-3 to TRBJ2-7; TCRdb returns TRBD2, unconfirmable since there is no DNA. The V gene's germline CDR1 is LGHNA and CDR2 YSLEER. The CDR3 sequence is 14 residues long. CDR3 sequence reads: CASSPLLGGYEQYF.

The V and J genes are TRBV5-1 and TRBJ2-7. Per the germline V gene, CDR1 is SGHRS and CDR2 is YFSETQ. This CDR3 spans 14 amino acids. The CDR3 loop reads CASSLAGETYEQYF. Together with reference TRBV5-1 and TRBJ2-7, the CDR3 gives the full variable domain: KAGVTQTPRYLIKTRGQQVTLSCSPISGHRSVSWYQQTPGQGLQFLFEYFSETQRNKGNFPGRFSGRQFSNSRSEMNVSTLELGDSALYLCASSLAGETYEQYFGPGTRLTVT.

The V gene is TRBV20-1, the J gene TRBJ2-7; TCRdb outputs TRBD1, but without DNA this stays unchecked. This CDR3 comprises 13 residues. Germline V lookup: CDR1 DFQATT, CDR2 SNEGSKA (reference sequence). The CDR3 loop reads CSLAGEGGSEQYF.

This chain uses TRBV29-1 with TRBJ2-5. The germline gives CDR1 SQVTM, CDR2 ANQGSEA. The CDR3 sequence is 12 residues long. The CDR3 sequence is CSGRFISETQYF. Drawing the rest from reference TRBV29-1 and TRBJ2-5, the complete variable domain is SAVISQKPSRDICQRGTSLTIQCQVDSQVTMMFWYRQQPGQSLTLIATANQGSEATYESGFVIDKFPISRPNLTFSTLTVSNMSPEDSSIYLCSGRFISETQYFGPGTRLLVL.

The chain employs TRBV20-1 and TRBJ2-1; TCRdb's D call of TRBD1 is untestable without DNA. Germline CDR1 is DFQATT and CDR2 is SNEGSKA (reference sequence). This CDR3 is 15 amino acids long. CDR3 sequence: CSANRQGRTYNEQFF.

The genes are TRBV20-1 and TRBJ1-2. Germline lookup yields CDR1 DFQATT and CDR2 SNEGSKA (reference sequence). The CDR3 sequence is 15 residues long. The CDR3 loop reads CSARDQRNKATGYTF.

The chain couples TRBV13 to TRBJ2-3. This CDR3 is 16 amino acids long. Germline V gene lookup returns CDR1 PRHDT and CDR2 FYEKMQ (reference sequence). CDR3 sequence reads: CASSPSWVHRTDTQYF.

J is TRBJ2-7 and V is TRBV7-3; TCRdb returns TRBD2, unconfirmable since there is no DNA. Germline assignment: CDR1 SGHTA and CDR2 FQGTGA. There are 15 residues in the CDR3. Here the CDR3 reads CASSLVRQERDEQYF.

This sequence joins TRBV6-4 and TRBJ2-5. This CDR3 contains 11 residues. Germline CDR1 MRHNA, CDR2 SNTAGT. The CDR3 loop is CAVGNSETQYF.

V is TRBV27 and J is TRBJ1-2; the TCRdb D gene call, TRBD1, has no DNA to confirm it. The length of the CDR3 is 14 residues. The germline V gene has CDR1 MNHEY and CDR2 SMNVEV (reference sequence). CDR3 protein: CASRKTGAVYGYTF.

This chain connects TRBV5-1 to TRBJ2-1; the TCRdb D gene call, TRBD2, has no DNA to confirm it. The CDR3 sequence is 16 residues long. Germline CDR1 SGHRS, CDR2 YFSETQ. Here the CDR3 reads CASSVSGGRPGNEQFF. The full variable domain, rest sourced from reference TRBV5-1 and TRBJ2-1, is KAGVTQTPRYLIKTRGQQVTLSCSPISGHRSVSWYQQTPGQGLQFLFEYFSETQRNKGNFPGRFSGRQFSNSRSEMNVSTLELGDSALYLCASSVSGGRPGNEQFFGPGTRLTVL.

This CDR3 is CASSLGTSGGPRTDTQYF. This sequence joins TRBV6-1 and TRBJ2-3; TCRdb selects TRBD2, and the lack of DNA leaves this call unchecked. The CDR3 covers 18 residues. The V gene's germline CDR1 is MNHNS and CDR2 SASEGT.

The gene calls are TRBV24-1 and TRBJ2-2; TCRdb's D gene call, TRBD1, goes unchecked for lack of DNA. In germline, CDR1 is KGHDR, CDR2 SFDVKD. CDR3 length: 13 amino acids. CDR3 in amino acids: CATSDRPTGELFF.

The chain employs TRBV7-9 and TRBJ1-6. This CDR3 region has 13 residues. Germline V gene lookup returns CDR1 SEHNR and CDR2 FQNEAQ (reference sequence). CDR3: CANSPSENSPLHF. Complete variable domain (other parts from reference TRBV7-9 and TRBJ1-6): DTGVSQNPRHKITKRGQNVTFRCDPISEHNRLYWYRQTLGQGPEFLTYFQNEAQLEKSRLLSDRFSAERPKGSFSTLEIQRTEQGDSAMYLCANSPSENSPLHFGNGTRLTVT.